These T cell receptor beta chains were read from a single sample in a study of blood T cell repertoires in COVID-19. The table came from immunoSEQ multiplex PCR; TCRdb's copy has only in-frame clones and leaves some out. The sample has about 290,000 clones, around 90% seen once. The sequenced sample was PBMCs or T cells enriched from blood (not recorded which). These receptors originate from a woman aged 40 to 55 who had recovered from COVID-19. Each CDR3 is given with its conserved first and last residue. Fields, in order: clone size, V gene, D gene, J gene, CDR3 DNA, CDR3 protein. A D gene is named only where the DNA matches it firmly. Clone size, where shown, is once, few, many, or a class for clones that have expanded.

>few|TRBV25-1|.|TRBJ2-7
TGTGCCAGCAGTGACTACTACGAGCAGTACTTC
CASSDYYEQYF
>once|TRBV7-9|.|TRBJ1-1
TGTGCCAGCAGCTTTGACAACTCGAACACTGAAGCTTTCTTT
CASSFDNSNTEAFF
>.|TRBV10-3|.|TRBJ2-3
TGTGCCAGTCTCGGAGGCACAGATACGCAGTATTTT
CASLGGTDTQYF
>once|TRBV9|.|TRBJ1-2
TGTGCCAGCAGCCGCCGGTATCAGGGAGGCGGCTACACCTTC
CASSRRYQGGGYTF
>.|TRBV30|.|TRBJ1-6
TGTGCCTGGAGTCAGGGTGCAAATTCACCCCTCCACTTT
CAWSQGANSPLHF
>once|TRBV5-4|TRBD1|TRBJ2-1
TGTGCCAGCAGCCCAGACAGGGTAAGGGAGCAGTTCTTC
CASSPDRVREQFF
>.|TRBV18|TRBD1|TRBJ2-5
TGTGCCAGCTCGTTATACCCCCGGACAGGGAAGGGGGAGACCCAGTACTTC
CASSLYPRTGKGETQYF
>.|TRBV6-5|TRBD1|TRBJ1-1
TGTGCCAGCAGTTACCAGACAGGGGAAGCTTTCTTT
CASSYQTGEAFF
>.|TRBV7-3|TRBD1|TRBJ1-4
TGTGCCAGCAGCTTATCGTATACAGGGGGAAGGGAAAAACTGTTTTTT
CASSLSYTGGREKLFF
>.|TRBV7-8|.|TRBJ2-1
TGTGCCAGCAGCTTGCAGACCTACAATGAGCAGTTCTTC
CASSLQTYNEQFF
>.|TRBV18|TRBD1|TRBJ2-5
TGTGCCAGCTTACCGGGACAGTTTCAAGAGACCCAGTACTTC
CASLPGQFQETQYF
>.|TRBV7-3|TRBD2|TRBJ2-3
TGTGCCAGCAGCTTAGGCCTCGCGGGAGGCGTCTCAGATACGCAGTATTTT
CASSLGLAGGVSDTQYF
>.|TRBV5-5|.|TRBJ1-2
TGTGCCAGCAGCCAACTTCGTTCGCATAGATTTTATGGCTACACCTTC
CASSQLRSHRFYGYTF
>.|TRBV20-1|.|TRBJ1-5
TGCAGTGCTAGTTCGGGGGGCAATCAGCCCCAGCATTTT
CSASSGGNQPQHF
>.|TRBV7-2|.|TRBJ1-2
TGTGCCAGCAGCCCGCTACGAGGACAGAGCAACTATGGCTACACCTTC
CASSPLRGQSNYGYTF
>.|TRBV5-1|TRBD1|TRBJ1-1
TGCGCCAGCAGCGACCCTCAGGGGGGAAGCACTGAAGCTTTCTTT
CASSDPQGGSTEAFF
>once|TRBV11-2|.|TRBJ2-7
TGTGCCAGCAGCTCAAGAAGAGGAAGTCCCTCTGCACCCGAGCAGTACTTC
CASSSRRGSPSAPEQYF
>.|TRBV5-1|.|TRBJ1-3
TGCGCCAGCTCGACCGGACAGTCAAACACCATATATTTT
CASSTGQSNTIYF
>.|TRBV30|.|TRBJ2-5
TGTGCCTGGAGTATGGGGCTTCAAGAGACCCAGTACTTC
CAWSMGLQETQYF
>few|TRBV12-3/TRBV12-4|.|TRBJ1-4
TGTGCCAGCAGTTTAACCGCGGTGGAAAAACTGTTTTTT
CASSLTAVEKLFF
>.|TRBV19|.|TRBJ1-2
TGTGCCAGTAGTATCCTCGACAGGCGCTACACCTTC
CASSILDRRYTF
>.|TRBV10-1|.|TRBJ1-1
TGCGCCAGCAGTGGGACTTATGGCACTGAAGCTTTCTTT
CASSGTYGTEAFF
>once|TRBV2|TRBD2|TRBJ2-3
TGTGCCAGCAGGTCCAGCGGGGGGGCAGGAGATACGCAGTATTTT
CASRSSGGAGDTQYF
>.|TRBV5-1|TRBD1|TRBJ2-5
TGCGCCAGCAGCTTGGCTTTAGTAACAGGGGGACTCCAAGAGACCCAGTACTTC
CASSLALVTGGLQETQYF
>.|TRBV5-1|.|TRBJ2-3
TGCGCCAGCAGCACTGCGATCCAACAAGGCGGGTCAGGTACGCAGTATTTT
CASSTAIQQGGSGTQYF
>.|TRBV28|TRBD1|TRBJ1-4
TGTGCCAGCAGAGGGACAGACGCAACTAATGAAAAACTGTTTTTT
CASRGTDATNEKLFF
>.|TRBV24-1|TRBD1|TRBJ2-1
TGTGCCACCAGTGATTCTAAACAGGGGTACCGAGGTGAGCAGTTCTTC
CATSDSKQGYRGEQFF
>.|TRBV6-2/TRBV6-3|.|TRBJ1-1
TGTGCCAGCAGTTACGACAGGTCCACTGAAGCTTTCTTT
CASSYDRSTEAFF
>.|TRBV7-6|TRBD1|TRBJ1-6
TGTGCCAGCAGCTTAGTGACAGGGGATAATTCACCCCTCCACTTT
CASSLVTGDNSPLHF
>.|TRBV4-2|.|TRBJ1-1
TGTGCCAGCAGCCAAGATGGGGGGGCGCGGGGCACTGAAGCTTTCTTT
CASSQDGGARGTEAFF
>.|TRBV15|.|TRBJ1-2
TGTGCCACCAGCTCTAAGCCTACAGGTACGGGTGGCTACACCTTC
CATSSKPTGTGGYTF
>.|TRBV29-1|TRBD2|TRBJ2-3
TGCAGCGTTGATGTTAGCGGGAGCACAGATACGCAGTATTTT
CSVDVSGSTDTQYF
>.|TRBV4-2|.|TRBJ2-6
TGTGCCAGCAGCCAAGTTTTGGCAGGGGCCAACGTCCTGACTTTC
CASSQVLAGANVLTF
>.|TRBV5-1|TRBD2|TRBJ2-1
TGCGCCAGCAGCTTAACAGCGGGACTAGCGGGGGGTAGCTCCTACAATGAGCAGTTCTTC
CASSLTAGLAGGSSYNEQFF
>.|TRBV2|.|TRBJ2-3
TGTGCCAGCAGACGTCTGGCGGCAGACACAGATACGCAGTATTTT
CASRRLAADTDTQYF
>.|TRBV5-5|.|TRBJ1-4
TGTGCCAGCAGCTTGGTTAGTCCCGAAAAACTGTTTTTT
CASSLVSPEKLFF
>.|TRBV7-8|TRBD2|TRBJ2-1
TGTGCCAGCAGCTTAGTTGTGAGCGGGGGCCAAATCTACAATGAGCAGTTCTTC
CASSLVVSGGQIYNEQFF
>.|TRBV3-1/TRBV3-2|TRBD2|TRBJ2-7
TGTGCCAGCAGCCAGGGGGGGGAGCAGTACTTC
CASSQGGEQYF
>.|TRBV6-5|TRBD1|TRBJ1-2
TGTGCCAGCAGGTCCGGGACAGGGAACTATGGCTACACCTTC
CASRSGTGNYGYTF
>.|TRBV5-1|.|TRBJ2-3
TGCGCCAGCAGCTTGGTCCACAGGGACACAGATACGCAGTATTTT
CASSLVHRDTDTQYF
>.|TRBV30|TRBD2|TRBJ2-1
TGTGCCTGGAGTACAGCGGGAGTCGGCAATGAGCAGTTCTTC
CAWSTAGVGNEQFF